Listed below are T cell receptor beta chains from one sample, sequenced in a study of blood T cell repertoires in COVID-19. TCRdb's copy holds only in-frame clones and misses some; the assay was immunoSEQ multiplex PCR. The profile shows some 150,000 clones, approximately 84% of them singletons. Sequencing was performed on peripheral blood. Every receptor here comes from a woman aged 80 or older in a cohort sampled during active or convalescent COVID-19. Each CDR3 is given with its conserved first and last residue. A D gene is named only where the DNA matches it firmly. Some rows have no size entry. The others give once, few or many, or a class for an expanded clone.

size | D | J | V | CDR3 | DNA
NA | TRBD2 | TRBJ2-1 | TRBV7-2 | CASSLAPSGGYNEQFF | TGTGCCAGCAGCTTAGCCCCTAGCGGGGGGTACAATGAGCAGTTCTTC
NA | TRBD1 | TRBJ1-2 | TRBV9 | CASSVDEGAYDYTF | TGTGCCAGCAGCGTAGACGAGGGGGCCTATGACTACACCTTC
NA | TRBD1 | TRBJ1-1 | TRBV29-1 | CSVKGAGGSMNTEAFF | TGCAGCGTGAAGGGAGCAGGGGGCTCCATGAACACTGAAGCTTTCTTT
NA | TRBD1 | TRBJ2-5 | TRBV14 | CAGHKTDGTAETQYF | TGTGCCGGCCACAAGACGGACGGGACAGCGGAGACCCAGTACTTC
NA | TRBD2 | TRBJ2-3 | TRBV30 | CAWRRRGVTDTQYF | TGTGCCTGGCGGAGGCGGGGGGTTACAGATACGCAGTATTTT
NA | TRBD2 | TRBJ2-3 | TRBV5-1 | CASSYYPGTSGGGDTQYF | TGCGCCAGCAGCTATTACCCCGGGACTAGCGGAGGGGGAGATACGCAGTATTTT
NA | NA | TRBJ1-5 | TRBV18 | CASSPSQGDWPQHF | TGTGCCAGCTCCCCCTCACAGGGTGACTGGCCCCAGCATTTT
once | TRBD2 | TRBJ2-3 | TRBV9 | CASSVGTSGVDTQYF | TGTGCCAGCAGCGTGGGCACTAGCGGGGTAGATACGCAGTATTTT
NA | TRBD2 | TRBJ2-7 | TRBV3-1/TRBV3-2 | CASSQWGLALTNEQYF | TGTGCCAGCAGCCAATGGGGACTAGCGCTAACCAACGAGCAGTACTTC
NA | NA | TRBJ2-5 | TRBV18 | CASSPLGAGETQYF | TGTGCCAGCTCACCACTAGGCGCGGGGGAGACCCAGTACTTC
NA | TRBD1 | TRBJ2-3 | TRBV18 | CATMGQGTDTQYF | TGTGCCACTATGGGACAGGGCACAGATACGCAGTATTTT
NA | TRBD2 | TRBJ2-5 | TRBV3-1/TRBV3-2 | CASSQDLRGKTQYF | TGTGCCAGCAGCCAAGATCTGCGGGGGAAGACCCAGTACTTC
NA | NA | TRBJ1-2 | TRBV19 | CASSIGRDYGYTF | TGTGCCAGTAGTATCGGTCGCGACTATGGCTACACCTTC
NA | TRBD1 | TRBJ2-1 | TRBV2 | CASKDRETSYNEQFF | TGTGCCAGCAAGGACAGGGAGACCTCCTACAATGAGCAGTTCTTC
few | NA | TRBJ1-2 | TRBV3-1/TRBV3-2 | CASSQVDSSAGYTF | TGTGCCAGCAGCCAAGTAGACAGCTCCGCTGGCTACACCTTC
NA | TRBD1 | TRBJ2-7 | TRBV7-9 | CASSPKVGQGPYEQYF | TGTGCCAGCAGCCCGAAGGTGGGACAGGGGCCCTACGAGCAGTACTTC
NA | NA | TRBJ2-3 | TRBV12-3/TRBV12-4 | CASRVTSTDTQYF | TGTGCCAGCAGGGTTACTAGCACAGATACGCAGTATTTT
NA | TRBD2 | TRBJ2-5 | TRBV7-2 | CASAGGGIQETQYF | TGTGCCAGCGCCGGGGGAGGGATACAAGAGACCCAGTACTTC
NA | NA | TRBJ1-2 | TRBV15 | CATSRAPSYGYTF | TGTGCCACCAGCAGAGCTCCCTCCTATGGCTACACCTTC
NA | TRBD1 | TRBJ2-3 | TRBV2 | CASRARQGIDTQYF | TGTGCCAGCAGGGCTCGACAGGGGATAGATACGCAGTATTTT
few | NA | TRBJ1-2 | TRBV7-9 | CASSHSGVDYGYTF | TGTGCCAGCAGCCACTCCGGGGTGGACTATGGCTACACCTTC
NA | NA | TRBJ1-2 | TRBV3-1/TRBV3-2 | CASSQGNRQINYGYTF | TGTGCCAGCAGCCAAGGGAATCGACAAATTAACTATGGCTACACCTTC
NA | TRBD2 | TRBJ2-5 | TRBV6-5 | CASSLGPRGGTQYF | TGTGCCAGCAGTTTGGGACCGCGGGGGGGGACCCAGTACTTC
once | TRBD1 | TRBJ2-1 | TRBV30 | CAYGTGGPYNEQFF | TGTGCCTACGGGACAGGGGGTCCCTACAATGAGCAGTTCTTC
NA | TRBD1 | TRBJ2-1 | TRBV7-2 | CASSPRGTGGRNEQFF | TGTGCCAGCAGCCCCCGGGGGACAGGGGGGAGGAATGAGCAGTTCTTC
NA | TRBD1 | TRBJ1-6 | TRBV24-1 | CATSDLGTGKVSSPLHF | TGTGCCACCAGTGATTTGGGGACAGGGAAGGTGTCTTCACCCCTCCACTTT
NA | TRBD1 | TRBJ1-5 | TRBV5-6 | CASSRRQGYSNQPQHF | TGTGCCAGCAGCCGTCGACAGGGCTATAGCAATCAGCCCCAGCATTTT
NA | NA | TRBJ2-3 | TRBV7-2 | CASSQAGLYTDTQYF | TGTGCCAGCAGCCAGGCGGGACTTTACACAGATACGCAGTATTTT
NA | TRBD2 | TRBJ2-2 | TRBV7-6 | CASSAGTSGVGELFF | TGTGCCAGCAGCGCGGGGACTAGCGGGGTTGGGGAGCTGTTTTTT
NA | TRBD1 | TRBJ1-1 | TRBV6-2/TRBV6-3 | CASSSNFGTGGPEAFF | TGTGCCAGCAGTTCGAATTTCGGGACAGGGGGGCCTGAAGCTTTCTTT
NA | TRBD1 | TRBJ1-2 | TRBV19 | CASKTDRGQGGYTF | TGTGCCAGTAAGACAGACAGGGGGCAAGGTGGCTACACCTTC
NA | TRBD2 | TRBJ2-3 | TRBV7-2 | CASSLQAGSSTDTQYF | TGTGCCAGCAGCTTACAAGCGGGGTCGAGTACAGATACGCAGTATTTT
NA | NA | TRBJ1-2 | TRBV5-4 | CASSGQAIPSRGYTF | TGTGCCAGCAGCGGGCAAGCAATACCCTCTCGGGGCTACACCTTC
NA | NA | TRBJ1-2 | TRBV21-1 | CASSTHRGVQGPFGIGGYTF | TGTGCCAGCAGCACTCACAGAGGTGTACAGGGTCCCTTTGGAATAGGTGGCTACACCTTC
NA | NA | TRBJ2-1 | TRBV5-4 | CASSLASSYNEQFF | TGTGCCAGCAGCTTGGCGAGCTCCTACAATGAGCAGTTCTTC
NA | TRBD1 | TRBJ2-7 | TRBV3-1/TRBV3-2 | CASSQDPGGSYEQYF | TGTGCCAGCAGCCAAGACCCAGGGGGCTCTTACGAGCAGTACTTC
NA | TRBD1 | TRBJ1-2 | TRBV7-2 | CASSLAGQGWGYGYTF | TGTGCCAGCAGCTTAGCGGGACAGGGTTGGGGTTATGGCTACACCTTC
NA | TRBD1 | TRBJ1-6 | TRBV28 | CASSSRTGPVNSPLHF | TGTGCCAGCAGTTCTCGGACAGGGCCGGTTAATTCACCCCTCCACTTT
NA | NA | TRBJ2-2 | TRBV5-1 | CASRAHRQDTGELFF | TGCGCCAGCAGAGCCCACCGACAGGACACCGGGGAGCTGTTTTTT
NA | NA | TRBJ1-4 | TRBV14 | CASSRDDMAEKLFF | TGTGCCAGCAGCCGAGACGACATGGCTGAAAAACTGTTTTTT
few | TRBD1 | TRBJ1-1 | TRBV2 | CASRGTGPGTEAFF | TGTGCCAGCAGGGGGACAGGTCCGGGCACTGAAGCTTTCTTT
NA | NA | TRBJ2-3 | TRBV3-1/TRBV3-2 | CASSPGLYVADTQYF | TGTGCCAGCAGCCCAGGACTATATGTGGCAGATACGCAGTATTTT
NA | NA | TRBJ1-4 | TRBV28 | CASRTGTTNEKLFF | TGTGCCAGCCGAACAGGGACAACTAATGAAAAACTGTTTTTT
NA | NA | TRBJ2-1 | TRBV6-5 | CASKSLERDEQFF | TGTGCCAGCAAATCCCTAGAGAGGGATGAGCAGTTCTTC
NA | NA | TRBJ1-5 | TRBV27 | CASSLTGDGYSNQPQHF | TGTGCCAGCAGTTTAACGGGGGACGGCTATAGCAATCAGCCCCAGCATTTT
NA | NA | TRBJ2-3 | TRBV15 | CATSGNPGNPSDTQYF | TGTGCCACCAGCGGAAATCCGGGGAACCCCTCGGATACGCAGTATTTT
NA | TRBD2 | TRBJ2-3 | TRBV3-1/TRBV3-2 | CASSQDSLAGDTDTQYF | TGTGCCAGCAGCCAAGACTCCCTAGCGGGGGACACAGATACGCAGTATTTT
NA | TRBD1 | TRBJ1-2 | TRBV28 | CASSPNDRGSYGYTF | TGTGCCAGCAGCCCTAATGACAGGGGTTCCTATGGCTACACCTTC
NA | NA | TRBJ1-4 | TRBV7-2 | CASSLNRAEKLFF | TGTGCCAGCAGCTTAAACAGGGCTGAAAAACTGTTTTTT
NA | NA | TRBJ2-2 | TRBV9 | CASSVGPRTTGELFF | TGTGCCAGCAGCGTAGGCCCTAGGACTACCGGGGAGCTGTTTTTT
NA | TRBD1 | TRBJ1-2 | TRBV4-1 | CASSQRDRGLGYTF | TGCGCCAGCAGCCAAAGGGACAGGGGGCTTGGCTACACCTTC
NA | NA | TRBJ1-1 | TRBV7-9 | CASTPAGILNTEAFF | TGTGCCAGCACCCCCGCGGGGATCTTGAACACTGAAGCTTTCTTT
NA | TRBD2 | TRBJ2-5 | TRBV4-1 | CASSRTSGGPQYF | TGCGCCAGCAGCCGGACTAGCGGGGGGCCCCAGTACTTC
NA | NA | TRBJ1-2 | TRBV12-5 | CASAPGENYGYTF | TGTGCTAGTGCTCCCGGGGAGAACTATGGCTACACCTTC
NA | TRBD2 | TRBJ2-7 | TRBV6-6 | CASKQQASGDEQYF | TGTGCCAGCAAGCAACAGGCTAGCGGGGACGAGCAGTACTTC
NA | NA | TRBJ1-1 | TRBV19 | CASSMPGVTEAFF | TGTGCCAGTAGTATGCCCGGGGTTACTGAAGCTTTCTTT
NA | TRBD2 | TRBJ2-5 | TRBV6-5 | CASTIAGGLQETQYF | TGTGCCAGCACCATAGCGGGGGGGCTCCAAGAGACCCAGTACTTC